The 11 T cell receptor beta chains below all came from one sample that was sequenced in a study of T cells in Graves' hyperthyroidism and ophthalmopathy. Amplification yielded TCR beta CDR3 regions, with RNA transcripts as the source. Initially, a first-round RT-PCR of the TCR CDR3 employed the HTBI primer set. TCRdb re-called the multiplex PCR reads through MiXCR, storing one row per CDR3 protein. The table lists nearly 110,000 distinct CDR3 sequences, 16% of them singletons. Sample: blood. These receptors came from a woman in her forties or fifties with Graves' hyperthyroidism.

In its sample, this clonotype was seen many times. V usage is TRBV3-1 and J usage is TRBJ2-4; TRBD2 aligns across 7 bases. Germline loops: CDR1 LGHDT, CDR2 YNNKEL (reference sequence). The ends lost 3 bases at V and 7 bases at J; junction bases unmatched: 6. CDR3 length equals 14 residues. For the CDR3, the DNA is TGTGCCAGCAGCCAGGGGAGGGAGGTGAACATTCAGTACTTC. Protein product: CASSQGREVNIQYF.

This clonotype was detected ten times or more. This chain connects TRBV11-2 to TRBJ2-6; tentatively, D is TRBD1 (6 bases). V gave up 2 bases and J gave up 0 bases, with 8 bases separating them. This CDR3 is built from 16 residues. The germline V gene encodes CDR1 SGHAT and CDR2 FQNNGV. The CDR3 DNA reads as TGTGCCAGCAGCTTAATGGGGGCCTCTGGGGCCAACGTCCTGACTTTC. Protein product: CASSLMGASGANVLTF. The full variable domain, in which reference TRBV11-2 and TRBJ2-6 provide the parts outside the CDR3, is EAGVAQSPRYKIIEKRQSVAFWCNPISGHATLYWYQQILGQGPKLLIQFQNNGVVDDSQLPKDRFSAERLKGVDSTLKIQPAKLEDSAVYLCASSLMGASGANVLTFGAGSRLTVL.

The sample holds many counts of this clonotype. This sequence joins TRBV6-2 or TRBV6-3 and TRBJ2-1; 7 nucleotides line up with TRBD2. The CDR3 loop spans 19 amino acids. V shed 8 bases, J shed 6 bases, and the junction held 25 bases outside the gene matches. CDR1 and CDR2 from the germline V gene are MNHEY and SVGEGT. The CDR3 sequence is CASFSPTPPLAGVGNEQFF. Here the CDR3 DNA reads TGTGCCAGCTTCAGTCCGACACCTCCCCTGGCGGGAGTTGGCAATGAGCAGTTCTTC.

In its sample, this clonotype was seen many times. The V call is TRBV28, the J call TRBJ2-3, with 8 nucleotides matching TRBD2. Trimming at V came to 3 bases and at J to 3 bases, leaving 5 bases not matched to a gene. The CDR3 consists of 15 residues. Germline CDR1 is MDHEN and CDR2 is SYDVKM. The CDR3 nucleotides are TGTGCCAGCAGTTTCCGCGGGAGGTATACAGATACGCAGTATTTT. It yields the protein CASSFRGRYTDTQYF.

The table lists this clonotype with many counts. The rearrangement uses TRBV12-3 or TRBV12-4 and TRBJ2-7, with D possibly TRBD2 on 6 matching bases. V lost 5 bases, J lost 4 bases, and 21 bases lay in between. The CDR3 covers 16 residues. The CDR3 nucleotides read TGTGCCAGCAGTCCTACGGGACTGCTTTTACCTTACGAGCAGTACGTC. Translating it yields CASSPTGLLLPYEQYV.

In this sample, this clonotype turned up many times. The gene calls are TRBV7-9 and TRBJ2-3, with 9 bases lining up with TRBD2. Germline CDR1 reads SEHNR; CDR2 reads FQNEAQ (reference sequence). This CDR3 region has 18 residues. J was trimmed by 3 bases and V by 5 bases; bases with no gene match: 15. CDR3 sequence reads: CASSGRGLAGGPTDTQYF. CDR3 sequence (DNA): TGTGCCAGCAGCGGACGGGGGTTGGCGGGAGGGCCAACAGATACGCAGTATTTT.

This clonotype has a count of ten or more. The J gene is TRBJ1-4, the V gene TRBV7-9; no reliable D call. Germline V lookup: CDR1 SEHNR, CDR2 FQNEAQ (reference sequence). V lost 2 bases, J lost 2 bases, and 9 bases lay in between. This CDR3 contains 15 residues. The DNA of the CDR3 is TGTGCCAGCAGCTTATTGGAAATGACTAATGAAAAACTGTTTTTT. Translation: CASSLLEMTNEKLFF. Full variable domain (outside the CDR3, taken from reference TRBV7-9 and TRBJ1-4): DTGVSQNPRHKITKRGQNVTFRCDPISEHNRLYWYRQTLGQGPEFLTYFQNEAQLEKSRLLSDRFSAERPKGSFSTLEIQRTEQGDSAMYLCASSLLEMTNEKLFFGSGTQLSVL.

This clonotype has more than one count but fewer than ten. The chain employs TRBV28 and TRBJ2-5, with 11 bases aligning to TRBD2. V lost 3 bases to trimming and J lost 7 bases; unmatched junction nucleotides: 4. The length of the CDR3 is 14 residues. Germline loops: CDR1 MDHEN, CDR2 SYDVKM. The CDR3 bases are TGTGCCAGCAGTTTCATAGCGGGAGGGGGGACCCAGTACTTC. It yields the protein CASSFIAGGGTQYF.

This clonotype was seen at least ten times. The chain joins TRBV5-6 to TRBJ2-7; D is undetermined. The CDR3 runs 17 residues. V dropped 2 bases and J dropped 2 bases, with 20 bases sitting between them. Germline V gene lookup returns CDR1 SGHDT and CDR2 YYEEEE. This CDR3 reads CASSLIVLTPIPYEQYF. CDR3 nucleotides: TGTGCCAGCAGCTTAATCGTCCTGACCCCGATACCCTACGAGCAGTACTTC.

This clonotype was observed a few times. The chain joins TRBV5-6 to TRBJ1-4; D uncertain. The CDR3 is 16 amino acids. Deletions cut 0 bases from V and 3 bases from J, with 12 bases between. Germline CDR1 reads SGHDT; CDR2 reads YYEEEE. The CDR3 protein is CASSLAAGTANEKLFF. In nucleotides, the CDR3 is TGTGCCAGCAGCTTGGCCGCGGGTACAGCTAATGAAAAACTGTTTTTT.

The rearrangement links TRBV24-1 to TRBJ2-3; 9 nucleotides line up with TRBD1. Losses at the gene ends were 10 bases for V and 3 bases for J; bases not matched to a gene: 4. In germline, CDR1 is KGHDR, CDR2 SFDVKD. This CDR3 contains 13 residues. The CDR3 bases are TGTGCCACTTCCGGGACAGGGACAGATACGCAGTATTTT. Translating it yields CATSGTGTDTQYF.